The rows below give T cell receptor beta chains drawn from one sample of a study of T cell repertoires in cytomegalovirus infection. No antigens are known for them. TCRdb reprocessed the reads via MiXCR and lists one record per CDR3 protein. This repertoire shows some 500,000 distinct CDR3 sequences, 30% to 40% found once; its top ten account for roughly a sixth. Material: cultured PBMCs, obtained from culture after CMV antigen stimulation. The receptors originated from a human donor in good health (CMV status not recorded). Some clones in this sample may be carry-over from other donors' samples. CDR3s include the opening cysteine and the closing phenylalanine or tryptophan. The D gene is left open where the match is weak. Not all rows give a size; the values are once, few, many and, for expanded clones, a class.

j_call | d_call | clone_size | v_call | cdr3_nt | cdr3_aa
TRBJ1-2 | . | . | TRBV19 | TGTGCCAGCGAAAGACAGTTGGGATATGGCTACACCTTC | CASERQLGYGYTF
TRBJ2-1 | . | once | TRBV6-6 | TGTGCCAGCAGTAGGCGGGGAAGCGGTTACAATGAGCAGTTCTTC | CASSRRGSGYNEQFF
TRBJ2-1 | TRBD2 | . | TRBV5-1 | TGCGCCAGCAGCTTGAGCGTTAGCGGGATTCGCAGCTCCTACAATGAGCAGTTCTTC | CASSLSVSGIRSSYNEQFF
TRBJ1-6 | TRBD1 | many | TRBV7-2 | TGTGCCAGCAGCTCTCCTCCGGGACAGGGGTATAATTCACCCCTCCACTTT | CASSSPPGQGYNSPLHF
TRBJ2-7 | . | . | TRBV24-1 | TGTGCCACCAGTGATCGTGGAGACTCTATGTACGAGCAGTACTTC | CATSDRGDSMYEQYF
TRBJ2-5 | . | many | TRBV7-2 | TGTGCCAGCAGCTTAGGCGGGATCAGCATTAAAGAGACCCAGTACTTC | CASSLGGISIKETQYF
TRBJ2-5 | . | . | TRBV7-9 | TGTGCCAGCAGGTCCACCCTGGAGTACTTC | CASRSTLEYF
TRBJ1-4 | . | many | TRBV6-1 | TGTGCCAGCAGTGAAGCAGGGGTCACAACTAATGAAAAACTGTTTTTT | CASSEAGVTTNEKLFF
TRBJ2-1 | TRBD1 | . | TRBV5-1 | TGCGCCAGCAGCTTTGGGGACAGGGAGTTAACTGAGCAGTTCTTC | CASSFGDRELTEQFF
TRBJ1-3 | . | many | TRBV7-8 | TGTGCCAGCAGCTTAGCCGACACTGGAAACACCATATATTTT | CASSLADTGNTIYF
TRBJ1-3 | . | few | TRBV4-3 | TGCGCCAGCAGCCAAGAGGGAACTCTTATCTCTGGAAACACCATATATTTT | CASSQEGTLISGNTIYF
TRBJ1-1 | . | . | TRBV5-6 | TGTGCCAGCAGCTTGGCCAATCGGGGGGCGGCGGCTTTCTTT | CASSLANRGAAAFF
TRBJ2-1 | TRBD1 | . | TRBV5-1 | TGCGCCAGCAGCCCTCAGGGGGCCGACAATGAGCAGTTCTTC | CASSPQGADNEQFF
TRBJ2-2 | TRBD2 | many | TRBV6-2/TRBV6-3 | TGTGCCAGCAGTAGCGGGAGGGACACCGGGGAGCTGTTTTTT | CASSSGRDTGELFF
TRBJ2-3 | TRBD2 | . | TRBV7-8 | TGTGCCAGAAGCTTCACTAGCGGGCTGTGGGATACGCAGTATTTT | CARSFTSGLWDTQYF
TRBJ2-3 | TRBD2 | many | TRBV7-2 | TGTGCCAGCAGCTTATCTAGCGGGAGGACAGATACGCAGTATTTT | CASSLSSGRTDTQYF
TRBJ2-1 | TRBD2 | . | TRBV19 | TGTGCCAGTAGTGGCGGGAGGGCTCACTATGAGCAGTTCTTC | CASSGGRAHYEQFF
TRBJ2-1 | . | . | TRBV7-9 | TGTGCCAGCAGCTTAGGACCCCCGTCCCAATGGCAGTTCTTC | CASSLGPPSQWQFF
TRBJ2-5 | TRBD1 | few | TRBV6-6 | TGTGCCAGCACCCAAAGACAGGGGAAAGTAGAGACCCAGTACTTC | CASTQRQGKVETQYF
TRBJ1-1 | . | few | TRBV2 | TGTGCCAGCACTAAAAGAGAGGGGGGAGCTTTCTTT | CASTKREGGAFF
TRBJ1-1 | . | . | TRBV6-2/TRBV6-3 | TGTGCCAGCAGTCCTGACCCGGGGGTCATGAACACTGAAGCTTGCTTT | CASSPDPGVMNTEACF
TRBJ2-3 | . | many | TRBV7-8 | TGTGCCAGCAGCCCAGACTCGTGGGAAGGAGATACGCAGTATTTT | CASSPDSWEGDTQYF
TRBJ2-3 | TRBD2 | . | TRBV7-2 | TGTGCCAGCAGCTTCGATAAGACTAGCGGGGACCGGGATACGCAGTATTTT | CASSFDKTSGDRDTQYF
TRBJ1-3 | . | few | TRBV7-2 | TGTGCCAGCACCCCGTTGGTGGCGTCCGCGTCTGGAAACACCATATATTTT | CASTPLVASASGNTIYF
TRBJ1-2 | . | once | TRBV12-3/TRBV12-4 | TGTGCCAGCGGTTTAGGGGCAGGGTCAGGAGGCGGCTACACCTTC | CASGLGAGSGGGYTF